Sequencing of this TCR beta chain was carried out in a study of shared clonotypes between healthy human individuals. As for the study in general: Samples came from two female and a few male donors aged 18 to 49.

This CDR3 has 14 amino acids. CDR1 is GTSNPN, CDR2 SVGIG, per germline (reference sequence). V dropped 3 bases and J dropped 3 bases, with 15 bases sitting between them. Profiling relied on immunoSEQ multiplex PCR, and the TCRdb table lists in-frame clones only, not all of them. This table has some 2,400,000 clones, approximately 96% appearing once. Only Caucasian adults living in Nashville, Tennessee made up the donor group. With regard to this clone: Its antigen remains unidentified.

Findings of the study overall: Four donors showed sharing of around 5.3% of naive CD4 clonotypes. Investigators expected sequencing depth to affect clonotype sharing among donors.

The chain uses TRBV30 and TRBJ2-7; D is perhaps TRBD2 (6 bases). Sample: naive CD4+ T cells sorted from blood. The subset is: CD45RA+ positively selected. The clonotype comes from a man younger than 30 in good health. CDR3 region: CAWRSPGGYYEQYF. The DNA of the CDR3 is TGTGCCTGGAGAAGCCCCGGGGGTTACTACGAGCAGTACTTC.